This is a list of T cell receptor beta chains from one sample in a study of neurological immune-mediated disorders. Each CDR3 protein gets one entry after TCRdb re-called the 5' RACE reads with MiXCR. The sample shows about 46,000 distinct CDR3 sequences, less than 2% of them seen only once. The sequenced material came from PBMCs. These receptors were taken from a middle-aged woman with multiple sclerosis. The CDR3 runs from the conserved cysteine through the conserved F or W. Each record gives: V gene, J gene, D gene, clone size, CDR3 DNA, CDR3 protein. D genes are given only for firm matches. Clone size, where shown, is once, few, many, or a class for clones that have expanded.

TRBV10-3,TRBJ2-7,-,many,TGTGCCATCAGTGAGTCCAGCAGCTACGAGCAGTACTTC,CAISESSSYEQYF
TRBV20-1,TRBJ2-2,-,many,TGCAGTGCTAGAGATCTCTTATTTCAGGGGAACACCGGGGAGCTGTTTTTT,CSARDLLFQGNTGELFF
TRBV6-6,TRBJ1-1,-,many,TGTGCCAGCAGTTATATGGGCGAGAACACTGAAGCTTTCTTT,CASSYMGENTEAFF
TRBV19,TRBJ1-2,-,many,TGTGCCAGTAGTATGGGGCGGTCCTATGGCTACACCTTC,CASSMGRSYGYTF
TRBV24-1,TRBJ2-7,TRBD1,many,TGTGCCACCAGTGATTCGGACAGGAGATACGAGCAGTACTTC,CATSDSDRRYEQYF
TRBV9,TRBJ1-5,-,many,TGTGCCAGCAGCGTAGATTGGGCACCGAATCAGCCCCAGCATTTT,CASSVDWAPNQPQHF
TRBV18,TRBJ2-3,TRBD2,many,TGTGCCAGCTCACCACCGGGGACTATCACAGATACGCAGTATTTT,CASSPPGTITDTQYF
TRBV5-1,TRBJ2-6,-,many,TGCGCCAGCAGCTTGGCCTTAGGAGTTGGGGCCAACGTCCTGACTTTC,CASSLALGVGANVLTF
TRBV7-9,TRBJ1-5,-,many,TGTGCCAGCAGCTCCGGCAACAATCAGCCCCAGCATTTT,CASSSGNNQPQHF
TRBV27,TRBJ1-1,-,few,TGTGCCAGCAAGAACACAGTGAACACTGAAGCTTTCTTT,CASKNTVNTEAFF
TRBV29-1,TRBJ2-5,-,many,TGCAGCGTTGAAGATCCGTTCGAGAGGGAGACCCAGTACTTC,CSVEDPFERETQYF
TRBV7-8,TRBJ2-2,TRBD2,many,TGTGCCAGCAGCTACGGACTAGCGGGGGCCACCGGGGAGCTGTTTTTT,CASSYGLAGATGELFF
TRBV10-3,TRBJ1-5,-,many,TGTGCCATCAGTGAGGAGGGGTACAATCAGCCCCAGCATTTT,CAISEEGYNQPQHF
TRBV5-1,TRBJ1-2,-,many,TGCGCCAGCAGCTTGGCTCCGAACTATGGCTACACCTTC,CASSLAPNYGYTF
TRBV6-5,TRBJ2-2,-,many,TGTGCCAGCAGTTATCAAGGGACGCAATATCCCGGGGAGCTGTTTTTT,CASSYQGTQYPGELFF
TRBV5-1,TRBJ2-5,-,-,TGCGCCAGCAGCTTGGAGGGGGTTAACCAAGAGACCCAGTACTTC,CASSLEGVNQETQYF
TRBV20-1,TRBJ2-1,TRBD1,many,TGCAGTGCCCTGGACAGGGGGACCTACAATGAGCAGTTCTTC,CSALDRGTYNEQFF
TRBV5-1,TRBJ1-1,-,many,TGCGCCAGCAGCGCGGGACCGATGAACACTGAAGCTTTCTTT,CASSAGPMNTEAFF
TRBV12-5,TRBJ2-7,-,many,TGTGCTAGTGGTTTGCCCGTTACGGGTCGCTACGAGCAGTACTTC,CASGLPVTGRYEQYF
TRBV10-3,TRBJ1-1,-,many,TGTGCCATCACCCGGGACCTGGGGAACACTGAAGCTTTCTTT,CAITRDLGNTEAFF
TRBV20-1,TRBJ1-1,-,many,TGCAGTGCTAGTCGGACTAACACTGAAGCTTTCTTT,CSASRTNTEAFF
TRBV20-1,TRBJ2-3,-,medium-sized,TGCAGTGCTAGAGTGGGTTCCGATACGCAGTATTTT,CSARVGSDTQYF
TRBV20-1,TRBJ2-3,TRBD2,many,TGCAGTGGGGGGACGGGGGGGGGAGATACGCAGTATTTT,CSGGTGGGDTQYF
TRBV20-1,TRBJ2-7,-,many,TGCAGTGCTACCGACCCTGATTTGCCGGGGGAGCAGTACTTC,CSATDPDLPGEQYF
TRBV5-1,TRBJ2-3,TRBD2,many,TGCGCCAGCAAGCGGGGGGGTAGCACAGATACGCAGTATTTT,CASKRGGSTDTQYF
TRBV9,TRBJ2-3,-,many,TGTGCCAGCAGCCCCCGCACAGATACGCAGTATTTT,CASSPRTDTQYF
TRBV5-1,TRBJ2-1,TRBD1,many,TGCGCCAGCAGCTTGACCCGGGACAGGGGTCCAAGCTCCTACAATGAGCAGTTCTTC,CASSLTRDRGPSSYNEQFF
TRBV6-5,TRBJ2-3,-,many,TGTGCCAGCAGTCGGGACTTGTCAGATACGCAGTATTTT,CASSRDLSDTQYF
TRBV7-8,TRBJ2-3,-,-,TGTGCCAGCAGCTTAAGAGCTAGCCTGACAGATACGCAGTATTTT,CASSLRASLTDTQYF
TRBV2,TRBJ1-2,-,many,TGTGCCAGCAGTGAGGGCCAGGGAGTCAGTGGCTACACCTTC,CASSEGQGVSGYTF
TRBV7-2,TRBJ2-7,-,many,TGTGCCAGCAGCTTAGAGGGGGGACTCTCCTACGAGCAGTACTTC,CASSLEGGLSYEQYF
TRBV27,TRBJ1-5,-,few,TGTGCCAGCAGCCCTGGCTGGGAGGGCAATCAGCCCCAGCATTTT,CASSPGWEGNQPQHF
TRBV5-1,TRBJ2-1,-,many,TGCGCCAGCAGCTTTACGACAGAAGAGCAGTTCTTC,CASSFTTEEQFF
TRBV7-6,TRBJ1-4,TRBD1,-,TGTGCCAGCAGCTCCAGGGGGCGCGATGAAAAACTGTTTTTT,CASSSRGRDEKLFF
TRBV7-3,TRBJ2-1,-,many,TGTGCCAGCAGCCCCCAGGGCTACAATGAGCAGTTCTTC,CASSPQGYNEQFF
TRBV2,TRBJ1-2,TRBD1,few,TGTGCCAGCAGTGGGCAGGGGGCGATATATGGCTACACCTTC,CASSGQGAIYGYTF
TRBV20-1,TRBJ2-3,-,many,TGCAGTGCTAGAGGTGGCAATGTTGGCACAGATACGCAGTATTTT,CSARGGNVGTDTQYF
TRBV5-1,TRBJ1-2,TRBD1,many,TGCGCCAGCAGCTTGAGATGGGACAGGGGCTATGGCTACACCTTC,CASSLRWDRGYGYTF
TRBV5-1,TRBJ1-5,TRBD1,many,TGCGCCAGCAGCACCGGACAGGGCAATCAGCCCCAGCATTTT,CASSTGQGNQPQHF
TRBV9,TRBJ2-2,TRBD2,many,TGTGCCAGCAGACTAGCGTCCACCGGGGAGCTGTTTTTT,CASRLASTGELFF
TRBV5-1,TRBJ2-1,TRBD2,many,TGCGCCAGCAGCTCCCTTTCCGGGACTAGATACAATGAGCAGTTCTTC,CASSSLSGTRYNEQFF
TRBV20-1,TRBJ1-2,-,many,TGCAGTGCTTCCTCACGAGGGGGTCGAGGTGGCTACACCTTC,CSASSRGGRGGYTF
TRBV6-6,TRBJ1-2,TRBD1,many,TGTGCCAGCAGTTACGGGTCAGGGGGAAGTTATGGCTACACCTTC,CASSYGSGGSYGYTF
TRBV5-1,TRBJ1-1,TRBD1,many,TGCGCCAGCAGCTTGTCGGGACAGGGGGCGGTATACACTGAAGCTTTCTTT,CASSLSGQGAVYTEAFF
TRBV12-3/TRBV12-4,TRBJ1-5,TRBD1,many,TGTGCCAGCAGTTTCCAGGGGGCGGGACGCAATCAGCCCCAGCATTTT,CASSFQGAGRNQPQHF
TRBV18,TRBJ1-1,-,many,TGTGCCAGCTCAGGGGCCATGAACACTGAAGCTTTCTTT,CASSGAMNTEAFF
TRBV11-2,TRBJ2-5,-,many,TGTGCCAGCAGACTGGCAGAGACCCAGTACTTC,CASRLAETQYF
TRBV20-1,TRBJ1-1,-,many,TGCAGTGCTACCCTGGGTGTAGGCAGGGAACCTAATGAAGCTTTCTTT,CSATLGVGREPNEAFF
TRBV2,TRBJ1-2,-,many,TGTGCCAGCATAGAACGGAGGGGATCCTACGGCTACACCTTC,CASIERRGSYGYTF
TRBV5-1,TRBJ2-7,TRBD1,many,TGCGCCAGCAGCTTGGGACAGGGTTTCGAGCAGTACTTC,CASSLGQGFEQYF
TRBV10-1,TRBJ2-3,-,many,TGCGCCAGCAGACACTCAGGGGCTGATACGCAGTATTTT,CASRHSGADTQYF
TRBV20-1,TRBJ2-5,-,many,TGCAGTGTTCCCAGGGGGGGCATCCAAGAGACCCAGTACTTC,CSVPRGGIQETQYF